These 23 T cell receptor beta chains were sequenced from one sample in a study of blood T cell repertoires in COVID-19. Libraries were prepared by immunoSEQ multiplex PCR; TCRdb keeps only in-frame clonotypes and omits some of them. The data show about 160,000 clones, about 89% seen once. The material sequenced was peripheral blood. Every receptor here comes from a man aged 55 to 70 with acute or convalescent COVID-19.

The chain is built from TRBV19 and TRBJ2-3; 7 nucleotides line up with TRBD2. Germline CDR1 and CDR2: LNHDA and SQIVND (reference sequence). With V trimmed by 10 bases and J by 2 bases, 9 bases remained unmatched. The CDR3 is made up of 14 amino acids. The CDR3 loop is CATKSGTYTDTQYF. In nucleotides, the CDR3 is TGTGCCACTAAAAGCGGGACCTACACAGATACGCAGTATTTT.

The J gene is TRBJ2-4, the V gene TRBV2, with D perhaps matching TRBD1 (5 bases). The V end lost 7 bases, the J end lost 1 base, and 14 bases lay between the germline ends. Per germline, CDR1 SNHLY and CDR2 FYNNEI. The CDR3 has 15 residues. Here the CDR3 reads CASTQEAGAKNIQYF. The CDR3 DNA sequence: TGTGCCAGCACCCAGGAAGCAGGGGCCAAAAACATTCAGTACTTC. Supplemented by reference TRBV2 and TRBJ2-4, the full variable domain reads EPEVTQTPSHQVTQMGQEVILRCVPISNHLYFYWYRQILGQKVEFLVSFYNNEISEKSEIFDDQFSVERPDGSNFTLKIRSTKLEDSAMYFCASTQEAGAKNIQYFGAGTRLSVL.

This chain links TRBV19 with TRBJ1-5; D gene uncertain. CDR1 and CDR2 (germline): LNHDA, SQIVND (reference sequence). The CDR3 spans 16 residues. V lost 5 bases and J lost 4, with 18 bases in between. CDR3 DNA sequence: TGTGCCAGTAGTGAGGACCCGGGAAAATGGAATCAGCCCCAGCATTTT. It encodes CASSEDPGKWNQPQHF.

The CDR3 here is CASSYGLAGTNEQFF. The CDR3 DNA reads TGTGCCAGCAGCTATGGACTAGCGGGAACCAATGAGCAGTTCTTC. This rearrangement joins TRBV7-3 to TRBJ2-1; 12 nucleotides line up with TRBD2. Germline loops: CDR1 SGHTA, CDR2 FQGTGA. J gave up 6 bases and V 4 bases, and 4 bases lay outside the gene matches. CDR3 length equals 15 residues.

V is TRBV15 and J is TRBJ1-1; D is unresolved. The V end lost 3 bases, the J end lost 1 base, and 9 bases lay between the germline ends. Germline lookup yields CDR1 LNHNV and CDR2 YYDKDF (reference sequence). The CDR3 runs to 14 residues. The CDR3 nucleotides read TGTGCCACCAGCAGTAACAATCCGAACACTGAAGCTTTCTTT. Translated, it gives CATSSNNPNTEAFF.

The chain has TRBV6-5 and TRBJ2-1; D is uncertain. Germline assignment: CDR1 MNHEY and CDR2 SVGAGI. This CDR3 region has 11 residues. V lost 7 bases, J lost 8 bases, and 9 bases lay in between. CDR3 residues: CASTGVYEQFF. CDR3 nucleotides: TGTGCCAGCACTGGAGTGTATGAGCAGTTCTTC.

The rearrangement links TRBV14 to TRBJ2-7; TRBD2 agrees at 11 bases. CDR3 size: 15 residues. V gave up 1 base and J gave up 2 bases; unmatched junction bases: 1. CDR1 and CDR2 from the germline V gene are SGHDN and FVKESK. The chain's CDR3 is CASSQGLAGPYEQYF. CDR3 DNA sequence: TGTGCCAGCAGCCAAGGACTAGCGGGGCCCTACGAGCAGTACTTC.

V gene TRBV5-8 combines with J gene TRBJ1-4; perhaps TRBD1 as D (6 bases). This CDR3 spans 14 amino acids. Between the trimmed V and J ends, which lost 3 bases and 1 base, there was a span of 7 bases. Germline values: CDR1 SGHTS, CDR2 YDEGEE. In DNA form, the CDR3 reads TGTGCCAGCAGCTCGGGACAAACTAATGAAAAACTGTTTTTT. This sequence encodes CASSSGQTNEKLFF. Full variable domain (outside the CDR3, taken from reference TRBV5-8 and TRBJ1-4): EAGVTQSPTHLIKTRGQQATLRCSPISGHTSVYWYQQALGLGLQFLLWYDEGEERNRGNFPPRFSGRQFPNYSSELNVNALELEDSALYLCASSSGQTNEKLFFGSGTQLSVL.

The chain couples TRBV10-1 to TRBJ2-1, with 7 bases aligning to TRBD2. CDR1 and CDR2 from the germline V gene are WNHNN and SYGVQD (reference sequence). This CDR3 has 15 residues. The V segment lost 5 bases and the J segment 3 bases; nucleotides outside the gene matches: 7. CDR3 region: CASSTTSANYNEQFF. The CDR3 nucleotides are TGCGCCAGCAGTACCACTAGCGCAAACTACAATGAGCAGTTCTTC.

The chain recombines TRBV19 with TRBJ1-6; no clear D. Germline V CDR1 and CDR2: LNHDA, SQIVND (reference sequence). The CDR3 covers 15 residues. V gave up 5 bases and J gave up 6 bases, with 14 bases separating them. CDR3 residues: CASSGEEVGNSPLHF. In DNA, the CDR3 is TGTGCCAGTAGTGGCGAGGAGGTTGGTAATTCACCCCTCCACTTT.

This sequence joins TRBV25-1 and TRBJ1-5; unclear D gene. V was pared by 5 bases and J by 6 bases, with 11 bases between. CDR1 is MGHDK, CDR2 SYGVNS, per germline. This CDR3 spans 13 amino acids. For the CDR3, the DNA is TGTGCCAGCAGTCTCCCCGAGGGTCAGCCCCAGCATTTT. Amino acids: CASSLPEGQPQHF. The variable domain in full, completed from reference TRBV25-1 and TRBJ1-5, reads EADIYQTPRYLVIGTGKKITLECSQTMGHDKMYWYQQDPGMELHLIHYSYGVNSTEKGDLSSESTVSRIRTEHFPLTLESARPSHTSQYLCASSLPEGQPQHFGDGTRLSIL.

The chain links TRBV12-3 or TRBV12-4 to TRBJ1-1, with D uncertain. Trimming pared 4 bases from V and 5 bases from J, leaving 8 bases between. This CDR3 is 12 amino acids long. The CDR3 DNA follows: TGTGCCAGCAGTTATTCGAGGACTGAAGCTTTCTTT. Protein product: CASSYSRTEAFF.

DNA of the CDR3: TGTGCCAGCCGGACAGGGACGTATGGCTACACCTTC. Translation: CASRTGTYGYTF. The J gene is TRBJ1-2, the V gene TRBV25-1, with 8 bases lining up with TRBD1. Looked up from germline, CDR1 is MGHDK and CDR2 is SYGVNS. The CDR3 length is 12 residues. Trimming cost V 8 bases and J 5 bases; bases outside gene matches: 4.

The chain couples TRBV18 to TRBJ1-5; a weak D match, TRBD1 (5 bases). Germline V gene lookup returns CDR1 KGHSH and CDR2 LQKENI. Trimming took 3 bases from V and 3 from J, leaving 18 bases between them. The CDR3 covers 17 residues. The CDR3 sequence: CASSPSRRGENNQPQHF. The DNA of the CDR3 is TGTGCCAGCTCACCCTCGCGTAGGGGCGAAAACAATCAGCCCCAGCATTTT.

V and J are TRBV5-4 and TRBJ2-2; D might be TRBD1 (5 bases). The CDR3 is 15 amino acids. The V end lost 3 bases, the J end lost 2 bases, and 11 bases lay between the germline ends. Germline V gives CDR1 SGHNT, CDR2 YYREEE (reference sequence). CDR3 nucleotides: TGTGCCAGCAGCTACAAGACAGTCAACACCGGGGAGCTGTTTTTT. Protein product: CASSYKTVNTGELFF.

V and J are TRBV27 and TRBJ2-7; maybe TRBD1 (5 bases). Deletions cut 7 bases from V and 5 bases from J, with 12 bases between. The CDR3 runs 12 residues. Germline values: CDR1 MNHEY, CDR2 SMNVEV (reference sequence). CDR3 in amino acids: CASMRRANEQYF. CDR3 nucleotides: TGTGCCAGCATGCGCAGGGCGAACGAGCAGTACTTC.

The V call is TRBV7-9, the J call TRBJ2-2, with 8 bases lining up with TRBD2. The CDR3 runs 15 residues. Per germline, CDR1 SEHNR and CDR2 FQNEAQ (reference sequence). V lost 1 base, J lost 4 bases, and 2 bases stayed unmatched. Here the CDR3 DNA reads TGTGCCAGCAGCTTAGGCGGGGGGCGCACCGGGGAGCTGTTTTTT. It is translated as CASSLGGGRTGELFF.

This clone was observed a single time. The chain recombines TRBV2 with TRBJ2-3; D is possibly TRBD1 (5 bases). CDR1 and CDR2 (germline): SNHLY, FYNNEI. This CDR3 has 13 amino acids. Trimming pared 2 bases from V and 7 bases from J, leaving 10 bases between. The CDR3 is CASSEMAGNTQYF. CDR3 coding DNA: TGTGCCAGCAGTGAAATGGCAGGGAATACGCAGTATTTT.

This clone was seen just once. V and J are TRBV2 and TRBJ1-6; tentative D call: TRBD1 (6 bases). The CDR3 loop spans 15 amino acids. Per germline, CDR1 SNHLY and CDR2 FYNNEI. V lost 8 bases, J lost 4 bases, and 15 bases lay in between. DNA of the CDR3: TGTGCCAGCGGCAACACAGGGAATTATAATTCACCCCTCCACTTT. This sequence encodes CASGNTGNYNSPLHF.

V and J are TRBV2 and TRBJ2-3; 12 nucleotides match TRBD2. The CDR3 extends over 17 amino acids. The germline V gene encodes CDR1 SNHLY and CDR2 FYNNEI. V lost 4 bases and J lost 0; bases outside the gene matches: 5. Written as DNA, the CDR3 is TGTGCCAGCAGTGGACTAGCGGGGGCATCTAGCACAGATACGCAGTATTTT. It yields the protein CASSGLAGASSTDTQYF.

The CDR3 region has the DNA TGTGCCAGCAGAAACAGGGGCAGCAATCAGCCCCAGCATTTT. Protein: CASRNRGSNQPQHF. The gene calls are TRBV27 and TRBJ1-5; TRBD1 aligns across 7 bases. The CDR3 runs 14 residues. V shed 6 bases, J shed 1 base, and the junction held 3 bases outside the gene matches. From germline, CDR1 is MNHEY and CDR2 SMNVEV (reference sequence).

This chain uses TRBV30 with TRBJ1-1; the D gene is possibly TRBD1 (5 bases). Trimming took off 0 bases at V and 10 bases at J, with 15 bases between the two ends. Germline-derived CDR1 and CDR2 are GTSNPN and SVGIG (reference sequence). The CDR3 extends over 13 amino acids. DNA of the CDR3: TGTGCCTGGAGTGTCACAGGACCATTCGGAGCTTTCTTT. The encoded protein is CAWSVTGPFGAFF.

This chain links TRBV9 with TRBJ1-5; D not resolved. Trimming took off 0 bases at V and 3 bases at J, with 4 bases between the two ends. CDR1 is SGDLS, CDR2 YYNGEE, per germline. This CDR3 region has 13 residues. CDR3 residues: CASSVGHNQPQHF. CDR3 nucleotides: TGTGCCAGCAGCGTAGGTCACAATCAGCCCCAGCATTTT.